The clone carrying this T cell receptor beta chain has ten or more counts. What it binds is unknown. V lost 1 base, J lost 6 bases, and 11 bases lay in between. Looked up from germline, CDR1 is SGDLS and CDR2 is YYNGEE. This CDR3 region has 15 residues. The record originates from a study of blood T cells in healthy people across ages. Through a sample-barcoded 5' primer and a J-beta primer mix, a second PCR was run for roughly 6 to 12 cycles. Each cDNA molecule carried a tag from a template-switch adaptor that contained 12 random nucleotides. TCRdb recomputed calls from the 5' RACE reads with MiXCR, one row per CDR3 protein. The sample includes roughly 650,000 distinct CDR3 sequences, about 30% of them seen just once. The study's findings and limits: In long-lived donors, naive CD4+ cell counts and diversity exceeded those of aged donors. A conclusive naive versus antigen-experienced comparison was prevented by the unsorted PBMCs.

The chain couples TRBV9 to TRBJ1-6; the D gene is possibly TRBD1 (5 bases). This clonotype was obtained from a woman older than 75 in good health. Sequenced: blood. The CDR3 protein is CASSVSGGLNSPLHF. The CDR3 DNA sequence: TGTGCCAGCAGCGTAAGTGGGGGACTTAATTCACCCCTCCACTTT.